The subject of this entry is one T cell receptor beta chain. Using immunoSEQ multiplex PCR, the repertoire was profiled, and TCRdb retains in-frame clones only, with some absent. The table has 95,000 to 150,000 clones, approximately 88% seen once; the top ten hold roughly 3.2%. The data were obtained in a study of control samples from healthy donors and cancer patients. The CDR3 is 14 amino acids. The J segment lost 3 bases and the V segment lost 4 bases, leaving 4 bases of the junction unmatched. Germline V gives CDR1 SGDLS, CDR2 YYNGEE. The sequenced material came from blood. The clonotype originates from a man aged 40-49 years in good health. V is TRBV9 and J is TRBJ1-3; TRBD1 agrees at 7 bases. CDR3 amino acids: CASSPGGGGNTIYF. In DNA, the CDR3 is TGTGCCAGCAGCCCAGGGGGTGGTGGAAACACCATATATTTT. The variable domain in full, with the rest retrieved from reference TRBV9 and TRBJ1-3, is DSGVTQTPKHLITATGQRVTLRCSPRSGDLSVYWYQQSLDQGLQFLIQYYNGEERAKGNILERFSAQQFPDLHSELNLSSLELGDSALYFCASSPGGGGNTIYFGEGSWLTVV.